This T cell receptor (beta chain) was captured in a study of blood T cell repertoires in COVID-19. Study overall: Acute-phase and convalescent COVID-19 samples originated in the United States, Italy and Spain. Sources were T cells, B-cell-depleted T cells, or PBMCs; the material itself was cDNA or gDNA.

The repertoire was sequenced with immunoSEQ multiplex PCR; TCRdb's copy has only in-frame clones and lacks some. The profile shows around 160,000 clones, around 80% of them singletons. The V gene's germline CDR1 is LGHNT and CDR2 FRNRAP. The length of the CDR3 is 14 residues. Trimming removed 5 bases at V and 6 bases at J, with 17 bases between. Sequencing was done on a sample of peripheral blood. This chain links TRBV12-5 with TRBJ2-7; D perhaps matches TRBD2 (7 bases). This sequence originates from a human donor in a cohort sampled during active COVID-19. The CDR3 loop is CASGPHGGQGEQYF. CDR3 in DNA: TGTGCTAGTGGTCCTCACGGGGGGCAGGGCGAGCAGTACTTC.